The next 25 T cell receptor beta chains were all read from a single sample in a study of T cell repertoires in cytomegalovirus infection. TCRdb re-called the reads through MiXCR, storing one row per CDR3 protein. Here the sample spans a few hundred thousand distinct CDR3 sequences, around 15% being singletons. Sequencing used CD8+ T cells from PBMCs. The source of these receptors is a human donor in good health (CMV status not recorded). Some clones in this sample may be carry-over from other donors' samples.

This clonotype was counted a few times. The chain links TRBV9 to TRBJ2-1; D is undetermined. Trimming pared 0 bases from V and 4 bases from J, leaving 11 bases between. Germline CDR1 is SGDLS and CDR2 is YYNGEE. This CDR3 is 15 amino acids long. In nucleotides, the CDR3 is TGTGCCAGCAGCGTAGATCGGCAAGTGTACAATGAGCAGTTCTTC. Its translation: CASSVDRQVYNEQFF.

In its sample, this clonotype was seen a few times. The chain employs TRBV19 and TRBJ2-3; possibly TRBD2 for D (6 bases). Germline assignment: CDR1 LNHDA and CDR2 SQIVND (reference sequence). The V and J ends lost 5 bases and 0 bases respectively, with 15 bases between them. There are 16 residues in the CDR3. This CDR3 is CASSLGFGTSTDTQYF. The CDR3 nucleotides are TGTGCCAGTAGTCTTGGATTTGGGACTAGCACAGATACGCAGTATTTT.

V usage is TRBV20-1 and J usage is TRBJ2-1; 15 bases map to TRBD2. CDR1 is DFQATT, CDR2 SNEGSKA, per germline (reference sequence). V shed 6 bases, J shed 8 bases, and the junction held 14 bases outside the gene matches. The CDR3 length is 17 residues. CDR3 loop: CSAGLAGGPFEDHEQFF. The CDR3 region has the DNA TGCAGTGCCGGACTAGCGGGGGGGCCCTTTGAGGATCATGAGCAGTTCTTC.

This clonotype has only a few counts. This sequence joins TRBV2 and TRBJ2-3; possibly TRBD2 for D (6 bases). CDR3 size: 13 residues. Germline CDR1 and CDR2: SNHLY and FYNNEI. Trimming cost V 7 bases and J 1 base, with 9 bases left between them. The CDR3, as DNA: TGTGCCAGCACCCGACTAGGCACAGATACGCAGTATTTT. Its protein is CASTRLGTDTQYF.

The chain joins TRBV12-3 or TRBV12-4 to TRBJ2-7; D remains unclear. Trimming took 6 bases from V and 5 from J, leaving 8 bases between them. The CDR3 is 11 amino acids. DNA of the CDR3: TGTGCCAGCAGCTCAGCTGACGAGCAGTACTTC. Protein sequence: CASSSADEQYF.

The chain recombines TRBV12-3 or TRBV12-4 with TRBJ2-5, with D possibly being TRBD2 (6 bases). The CDR3 is 15 amino acids. Between the trimmed V and J ends, which lost 5 bases and 5 bases, there was a span of 18 bases. The CDR3 nucleotides are TGTGCCAGCAGTCCCGGGGCGGGGATAGAGGAGACCCAGTACTTC. This encodes CASSPGAGIEETQYF.

This chain uses TRBV9 with TRBJ1-1; D unresolved. There are 13 residues in the CDR3. Germline CDR1 is SGDLS and CDR2 is YYNGEE. Trimming removed 0 bases at V and 0 bases at J, with 3 bases between. The DNA for the CDR3 is TGTGCCAGCAGCGTAGTCCTGAACACTGAAGCTTTCTTT. It encodes CASSVVLNTEAFF.

This clonotype has only one observation. This may stem from a read error, because a much larger clone lies one nucleotide away. The chain has TRBV7-9 and TRBJ1-4; 7 nucleotides match TRBD1. The CDR3 runs 15 residues. J lost 9 bases, V lost 5 bases, and 12 bases had no gene match. Per the germline V gene, CDR1 is SEHNR and CDR2 is FQNEAQ (reference sequence). This CDR3 reads CASSQPGQRDKKLFF. For the CDR3, the DNA is TGTGCCAGCAGCCAACCGGGACAGCGAGATAAAAAACTGTTTTTT. Supplemented by reference TRBV7-9 and TRBJ1-4, the full variable domain reads DTGVSQNPRHKITKRGQNVTFRCDPISEHNRLYWYRQTLGQGPEFLTYFQNEAQLEKSRLLSDRFSAERPKGSFSTLEIQRTEQGDSAMYLCASSQPGQRDKKLFFGSGTQLSVL.

The table lists this clonotype with a few counts. This rearrangement joins TRBV12-5 to TRBJ2-2; no reliable D call. V dropped 6 bases and J dropped 3 bases, with 5 bases sitting between them. Germline values: CDR1 LGHNT, CDR2 FRNRAP. CDR3 length: 12 residues. As DNA, the CDR3 is TGTGCTAGTGGCCCCGACACCGGGGAGCTGTTTTTT. Translating gives CASGPDTGELFF.

This clonotype was counted ten times or more. This chain connects TRBV7-6 to TRBJ2-5, with TRBD1 matching 9 bases. J gave up 2 bases and V 4 bases, and 14 bases lay outside the gene matches. Germline CDR1 SGHVS, CDR2 FNYEAQ. The CDR3 runs to 18 residues. The CDR3: CASSYNPTGGPPQETQYF. CDR3 nucleotide sequence: TGTGCCAGCAGCTATAACCCAACAGGGGGCCCCCCTCAAGAGACCCAGTACTTC.

Many counts were recorded for this clonotype. The chain is built from TRBV7-2 and TRBJ1-5; D unresolved. The CDR3 sequence is 16 residues long. Trimming took 5 bases from V and 5 from J, leaving 19 bases between them. Germline V CDR1 and CDR2: SGHTA, FQGNSA. As DNA, the CDR3 is TGTGCCAGCAGCCCCCAAGATTCTGTAGACTATCAGCCCCAGCATTTT. Its protein product is CASSPQDSVDYQPQHF.

This clonotype appeared a few times. V is TRBV6-5 and J is TRBJ2-3, with D hard to call. The ends were cut back, 6 bases at V and 1 base at J, with 8 bases in the middle. The CDR3 runs 13 residues. Germline V gene lookup returns CDR1 MNHEY and CDR2 SVGAGI. As DNA, the CDR3 is TGTGCCAGCAGGGTGTCCCGCACAGATACGCAGTATTTT. Protein product: CASRVSRTDTQYF.

This clonotype was seen only a few times. CDR3 nucleotide sequence: TGTGCCAGCGCCCCTGGGGTCCAGTACTTC. This translates into CASAPGVQYF. This chain uses TRBV7-6 with TRBJ2-5; D is undetermined. Germline V gene data show CDR1 as SGHVS and CDR2 as FNYEAQ. This CDR3 spans 10 amino acids. The V end was cut by 8 bases, the J end by 10 bases, with 11 bases between.

In its sample, this clonotype was seen many times. The chain is built from TRBV5-1 and TRBJ1-1; D possibly corresponds to TRBD1 (6 bases). CDR3 length equals 17 residues. Germline V gene data show CDR1 as SGHRS and CDR2 as YFSETQ. Trimming shortened V by 0 bases and J by 1 base, and 16 bases separated the two germline ends. CDR3 amino acids: CASSLVFRGSGNTEAFF. For the CDR3, the DNA is TGCGCCAGCAGCTTGGTTTTCAGGGGAAGCGGGAACACTGAAGCTTTCTTT.

Points on this clonotype: This sequence may be a read error, since a much larger clone differs from it by one base. The rearrangement joins TRBV28 to TRBJ2-1; TRBD2 matches at 11 bases. The ends lost 3 bases at V and 2 bases at J; junction bases unmatched: 6. The CDR3 has 17 residues. Per germline, CDR1 MDHEN and CDR2 SYDVKM. CDR3: CASSLVSGGAPYNEQFF. The CDR3 region has the DNA TGTGCCAGCAGTTTGGTTAGCGGGGGGGCGCCCTACAATGAGCAGTTCTTC.

The chain employs TRBV28 and TRBJ2-1, with TRBD1 identical over 7 bases. Germline CDR1 and CDR2: MDHEN and SYDVKM. The V and J ends lost 5 bases and 1 base, in that order; junction bases with no gene match: 11. This CDR3 spans 17 amino acids. CDR3 residues: CASSPAPDRASYNEQFF. CDR3 coding DNA: TGTGCCAGCAGTCCCGCCCCAGACAGGGCGTCCTACAATGAGCAGTTCTTC. The whole variable domain, filled in from reference TRBV28 and TRBJ2-1, reads DVKVTQSSRYLVKRTGEKVFLECVQDMDHENMFWYRQDPGLGLRLIYFSYDVKMKEKGDIPEGYSVSREKKERFSLILESASTNQTSMYLCASSPAPDRASYNEQFFGPGTRLTVL.

This clonotype has ten or more counts. This chain joins TRBV5-1 and TRBJ2-7; D might be TRBD2 (6 bases). CDR3 length: 16 residues. The germline V gene has CDR1 SGHRS and CDR2 YFSETQ. The V end lost 0 bases, the J end lost 4 bases, and 17 bases lay between the germline ends. Written as DNA, the CDR3 is TGCGCCAGCAGCTTGGAAGGGACTCCGAGAACATACGAGCAGTACTTC. Translation gives CASSLEGTPRTYEQYF.

CDR3 nucleotide sequence: TGTGCCAGCAGCCTGGGAGGGGGGCGCCTTTACGAGCAGTACTTC. Amino acids: CASSLGGGRLYEQYF. V gene TRBV7-9 combines with J gene TRBJ2-7; D is perhaps TRBD2 (7 bases). Trimming shortened V by 5 bases and J by 4 bases, and 18 bases separated the two germline ends. Per germline, CDR1 SEHNR and CDR2 FQNEAQ (reference sequence). The CDR3 sequence is 15 residues long. Complete variable domain (other parts from reference TRBV7-9 and TRBJ2-7): DTGVSQNPRHKITKRGQNVTFRCDPISEHNRLYWYRQTLGQGPEFLTYFQNEAQLEKSRLLSDRFSAERPKGSFSTLEIQRTEQGDSAMYLCASSLGGGRLYEQYFGPGTRLTVT.

This sequence joins TRBV6-2 or TRBV6-3 and TRBJ2-3; D is unresolved. The CDR3 runs 16 residues. Germline V gene lookup returns CDR1 MNHEY and CDR2 SVGEGT. V was cut by 8 bases and J by 4 bases, with 22 bases left in between. CDR3 sequence: CASASLGLPMSDTQYF. In nucleotides, the CDR3 is TGTGCCAGCGCGTCACTCGGGCTACCTATGTCAGATACGCAGTATTTT.

This chain uses TRBV19 with TRBJ2-2; weak D call: TRBD2 (5 bases). Germline V lookup: CDR1 LNHDA, CDR2 SQIVND (reference sequence). With 4 bases removed from V and 6 bases from J, the gap between germline ends came to 15 bases. The CDR3 covers 15 residues. The CDR3 reads CASSTFRGLSGELFF. The CDR3 nucleotides are TGTGCCAGTAGTACTTTCCGGGGTCTCTCCGGGGAGCTGTTTTTT. The variable domain in full, with the rest retrieved from reference TRBV19 and TRBJ2-2, is DGGITQSPKYLFRKEGQNVTLSCEQNLNHDAMYWYRQDPGQGLRLIYYSQIVNDFQKGDIAEGYSVSREKKESFPLTVTSAQKNPTAFYLCASSTFRGLSGELFFGEGSRLTVL.

This clonotype was picked up a small number of times. The chain is built from TRBV20-1 and TRBJ2-1; D call uncertain. V was pared by 3 bases and J by 7 bases, with 16 bases between. This CDR3 has 14 amino acids. Germline lookup yields CDR1 DFQATT and CDR2 SNEGSKA (reference sequence). CDR3 sequence: CSARPDDTINEQFF. The CDR3 region has the DNA TGCAGTGCTAGGCCGGACGACACAATTAATGAGCAGTTCTTC.

The V call is TRBV9, the J call TRBJ2-6; TRBD1 matches at 10 bases. CDR3 size: 18 residues. Losses at the gene ends were 3 bases for V and 2 bases for J; bases not matched to a gene: 8. Germline V lookup: CDR1 SGDLS, CDR2 YYNGEE. CDR3 amino acids: CASSAPTGGLTGANVLTF. CDR3 DNA: TGTGCCAGCAGCGCCCCGACAGGGGGCCTCACTGGGGCCAACGTCCTGACTTTC.

This clonotype has a count of ten or more. The chain combines TRBV6-2 or TRBV6-3 with TRBJ2-3; no definite D call. Germline values: CDR1 MNHEY, CDR2 SVGEGT. Trimming cost V 1 base and J 7 bases, with 9 bases left between them. This CDR3 is built from 13 residues. The CDR3 loop reads CASSYFDFHTQYF. Written as DNA, the CDR3 is TGTGCCAGCAGTTACTTCGACTTCCATACGCAGTATTTT.

This clonotype was seen ten or more times. The rearrangement links TRBV28 to TRBJ2-1; D unclear. In germline, CDR1 is MDHEN, CDR2 SYDVKM. The CDR3 extends over 14 amino acids. V lost 3 bases and J 2 bases, leaving 8 bases between the germline ends. The CDR3 nucleotides read TGTGCCAGCAGTTTTGAGGACCCCTACAATGAGCAGTTCTTC. This encodes CASSFEDPYNEQFF.

The chain links TRBV7-9 to TRBJ2-1, with 7 bases lining up with TRBD1. Trimming removed 5 bases from V and 0 bases from J; junction bases left unmatched: 16. Germline V lookup: CDR1 SEHNR, CDR2 FQNEAQ (reference sequence). The length of the CDR3 is 19 residues. CDR3 DNA: TGTGCCAGCAGCAACGGGAAGCACAGGGGTGGATACTCCTACAATGAGCAGTTCTTC. Its translation: CASSNGKHRGGYSYNEQFF.